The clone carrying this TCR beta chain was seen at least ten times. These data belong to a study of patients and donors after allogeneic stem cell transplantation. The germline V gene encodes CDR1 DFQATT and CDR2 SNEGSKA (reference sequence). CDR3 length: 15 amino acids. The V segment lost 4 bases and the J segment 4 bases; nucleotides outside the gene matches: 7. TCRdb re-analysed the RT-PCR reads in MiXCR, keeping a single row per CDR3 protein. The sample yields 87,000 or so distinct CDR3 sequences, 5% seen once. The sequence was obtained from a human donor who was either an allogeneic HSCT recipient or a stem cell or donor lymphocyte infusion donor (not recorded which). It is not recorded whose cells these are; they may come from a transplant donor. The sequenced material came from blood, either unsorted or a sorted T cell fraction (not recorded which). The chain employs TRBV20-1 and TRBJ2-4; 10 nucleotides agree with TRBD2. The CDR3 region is CSANLAGVVKNIQYF. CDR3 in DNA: TGCAGTGCTAACCTAGCGGGAGTGGTTAAAAACATTCAGTACTTC.